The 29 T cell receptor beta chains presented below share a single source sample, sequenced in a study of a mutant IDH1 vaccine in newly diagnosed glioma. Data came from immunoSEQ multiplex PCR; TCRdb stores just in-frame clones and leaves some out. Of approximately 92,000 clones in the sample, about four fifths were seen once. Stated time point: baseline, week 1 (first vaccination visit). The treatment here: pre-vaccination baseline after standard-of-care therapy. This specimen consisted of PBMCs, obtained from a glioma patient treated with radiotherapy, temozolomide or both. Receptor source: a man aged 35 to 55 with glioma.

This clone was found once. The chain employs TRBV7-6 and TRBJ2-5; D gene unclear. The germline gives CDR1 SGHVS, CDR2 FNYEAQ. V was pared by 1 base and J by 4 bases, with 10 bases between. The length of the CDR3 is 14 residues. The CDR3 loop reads CASSLEGLVETQYF. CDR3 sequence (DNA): TGTGCCAGCAGCTTAGAAGGTTTGGTAGAGACCCAGTACTTC.

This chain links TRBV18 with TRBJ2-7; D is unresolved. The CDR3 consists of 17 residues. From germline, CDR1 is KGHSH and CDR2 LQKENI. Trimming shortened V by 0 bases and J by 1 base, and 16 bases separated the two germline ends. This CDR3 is CASSPPGKAYGSYEQYF. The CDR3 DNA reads TGTGCCAGCTCACCACCAGGGAAGGCGTACGGTTCCTACGAGCAGTACTTC.

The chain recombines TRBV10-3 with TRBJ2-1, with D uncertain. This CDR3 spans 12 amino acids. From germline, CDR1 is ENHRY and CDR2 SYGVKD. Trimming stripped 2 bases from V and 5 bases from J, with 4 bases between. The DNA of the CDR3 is TGTGCCATCAGTGAGGTCCACAATGAGCAGTTCTTC. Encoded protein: CAISEVHNEQFF.

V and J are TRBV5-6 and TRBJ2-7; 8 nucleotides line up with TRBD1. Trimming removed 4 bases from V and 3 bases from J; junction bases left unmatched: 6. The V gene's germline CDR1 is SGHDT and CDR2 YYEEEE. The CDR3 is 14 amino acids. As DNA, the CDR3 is TGTGCCAGCAGCGTGGACAGGGCATACTACGAGCAGTACTTC. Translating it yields CASSVDRAYYEQYF.

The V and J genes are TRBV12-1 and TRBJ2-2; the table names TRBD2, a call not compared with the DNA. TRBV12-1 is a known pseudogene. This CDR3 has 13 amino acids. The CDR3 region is CASSPLTGGELFF. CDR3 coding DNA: TGTGCCAGCAGCCCGTTAACCGGCGGGGAGCTGTTTTTT.

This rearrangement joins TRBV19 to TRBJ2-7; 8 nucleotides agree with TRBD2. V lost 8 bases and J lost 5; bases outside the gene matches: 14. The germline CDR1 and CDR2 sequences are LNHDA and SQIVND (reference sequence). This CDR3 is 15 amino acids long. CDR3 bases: TGTGCCAGTTCCACCCGATGGCGGGGGGCCCACGAGCAGTACTTC. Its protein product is CASSTRWRGAHEQYF.

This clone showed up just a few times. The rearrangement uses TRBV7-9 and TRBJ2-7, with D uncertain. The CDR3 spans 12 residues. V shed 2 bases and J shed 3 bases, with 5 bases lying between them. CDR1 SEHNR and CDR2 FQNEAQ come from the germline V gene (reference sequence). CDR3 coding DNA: TGTGCCAGCAGCTTACACTTCTACGAGCAGTACTTC. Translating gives CASSLHFYEQYF.

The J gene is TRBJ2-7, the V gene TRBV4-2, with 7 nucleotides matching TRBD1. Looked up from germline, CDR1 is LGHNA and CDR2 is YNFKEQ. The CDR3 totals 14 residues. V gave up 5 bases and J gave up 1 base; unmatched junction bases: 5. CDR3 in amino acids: CASSLQDRSYEQYF. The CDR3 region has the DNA TGTGCCAGCAGCTTACAGGACAGGTCCTACGAGCAGTACTTC.

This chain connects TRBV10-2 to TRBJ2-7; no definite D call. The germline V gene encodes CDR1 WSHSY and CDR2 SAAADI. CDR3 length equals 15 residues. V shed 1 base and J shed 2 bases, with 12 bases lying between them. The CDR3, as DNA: TGCGCCAGCAGTGAGTTCTTAGACGGTCCCTACGAGCAGTACTTC. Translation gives CASSEFLDGPYEQYF.

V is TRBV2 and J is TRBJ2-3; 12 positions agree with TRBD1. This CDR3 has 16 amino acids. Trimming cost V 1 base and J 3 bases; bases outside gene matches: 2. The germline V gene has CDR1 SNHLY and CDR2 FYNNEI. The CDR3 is CASSEGGQGATDTQYF. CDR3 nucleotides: TGTGCCAGCAGTGAAGGGGGACAGGGGGCGACAGATACGCAGTATTTT.

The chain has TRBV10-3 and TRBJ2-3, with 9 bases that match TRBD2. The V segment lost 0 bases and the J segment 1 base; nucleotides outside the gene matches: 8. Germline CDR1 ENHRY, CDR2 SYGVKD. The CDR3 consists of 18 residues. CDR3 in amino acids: CAISESSMGLAGTDTQYF. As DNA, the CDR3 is TGTGCCATCAGTGAGTCCTCGATGGGACTAGCTGGCACAGATACGCAGTATTTT.

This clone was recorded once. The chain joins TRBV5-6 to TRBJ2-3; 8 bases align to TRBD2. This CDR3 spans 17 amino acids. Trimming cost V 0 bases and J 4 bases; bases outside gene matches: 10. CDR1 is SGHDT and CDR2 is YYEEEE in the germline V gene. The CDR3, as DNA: TGTGCCAGCAGCTTGGGTCGGGAGGGCCGGTTAGCAGATACGCAGTATTTT. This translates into CASSLGREGRLADTQYF.

The CDR3 DNA reads TGCGCCAGCAGTGACGGCCGGGGAGACGGCTACACCTTC. Its protein product is CASSDGRGDGYTF. V is TRBV10-1 and J is TRBJ1-2; D remains unclear. In germline, CDR1 is WNHNN, CDR2 SYGVQD (reference sequence). The CDR3 is 13 residues long. The V gene lost 3 bases and the J gene lost 8 bases, with 13 bases spanning the gap.

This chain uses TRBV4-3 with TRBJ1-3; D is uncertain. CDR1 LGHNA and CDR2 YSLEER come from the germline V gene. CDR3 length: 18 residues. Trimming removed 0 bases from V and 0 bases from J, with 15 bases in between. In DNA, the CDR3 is TGCGCCAGCAGCCAAGATCCCCCCGGGTCGAGCTCTGGAAACACCATATATTTT. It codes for CASSQDPPGSSSGNTIYF.

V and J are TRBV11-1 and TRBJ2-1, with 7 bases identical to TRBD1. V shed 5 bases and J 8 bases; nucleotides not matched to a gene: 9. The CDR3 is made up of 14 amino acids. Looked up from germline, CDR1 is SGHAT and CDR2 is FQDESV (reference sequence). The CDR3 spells CASSPQGVGHEQFF. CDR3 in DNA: TGTGCCAGCAGCCCCCAGGGGGTCGGCCATGAGCAGTTCTTC.

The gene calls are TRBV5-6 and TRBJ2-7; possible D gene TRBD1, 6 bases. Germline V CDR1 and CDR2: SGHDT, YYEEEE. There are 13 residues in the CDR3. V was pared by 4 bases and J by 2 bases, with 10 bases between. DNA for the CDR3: TGTGCCAGCAGCCCGACAGGCGCCTACGAGCAGTACTTC. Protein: CASSPTGAYEQYF. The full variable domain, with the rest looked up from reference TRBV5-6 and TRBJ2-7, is DAGVTQSPTHLIKTRGQQVTLRCSPKSGHDTVSWYQQALGQGPQFIFQYYEEEERQRGNFPDRFSGHQFPNYSSELNVNALLLGDSALYLCASSPTGAYEQYFGPGTRLTVT.

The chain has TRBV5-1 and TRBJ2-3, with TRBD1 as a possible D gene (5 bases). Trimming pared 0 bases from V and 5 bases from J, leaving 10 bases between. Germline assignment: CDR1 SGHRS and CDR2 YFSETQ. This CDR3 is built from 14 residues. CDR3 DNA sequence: TGCGCCAGCAGCTTGGACCAGGGCAAAGATACGCAGTATTTT. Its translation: CASSLDQGKDTQYF.

The CDR3 coding sequence is TGTGCCAGCAGCTTAAGACGTAGCGGGGGGATTAGCACAGATACGCAGTATTTT. Its protein is CASSLRRSGGISTDTQYF. The V and J genes are TRBV11-2 and TRBJ2-3, with 10 nucleotides matching TRBD2. CDR3 length equals 18 residues. CDR1 and CDR2 from the germline V gene are SGHAT and FQNNGV. Losses at the gene ends were 2 bases for V and 0 bases for J; bases not matched to a gene: 8.

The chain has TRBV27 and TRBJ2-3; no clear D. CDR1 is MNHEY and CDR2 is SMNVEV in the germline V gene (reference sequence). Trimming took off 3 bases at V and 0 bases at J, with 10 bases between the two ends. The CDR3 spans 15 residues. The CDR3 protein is CASSFGSISTDTQYF. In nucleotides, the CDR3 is TGTGCCAGCAGTTTTGGCTCTATAAGCACAGATACGCAGTATTTT.

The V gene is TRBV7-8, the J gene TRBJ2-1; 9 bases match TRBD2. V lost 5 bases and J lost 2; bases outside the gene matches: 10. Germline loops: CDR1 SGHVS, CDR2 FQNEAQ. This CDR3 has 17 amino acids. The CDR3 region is CASSLLAGVLPYNEQFF. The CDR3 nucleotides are TGTGCCAGCAGCCTATTAGCGGGAGTCCTACCCTACAATGAGCAGTTCTTC.

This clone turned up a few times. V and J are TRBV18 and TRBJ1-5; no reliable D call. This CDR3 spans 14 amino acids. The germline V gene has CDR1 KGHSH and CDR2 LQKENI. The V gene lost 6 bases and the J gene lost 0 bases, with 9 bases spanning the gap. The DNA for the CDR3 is TGTGCCAGCTCTCCGGGGTATAGCAATCAGCCCCAGCATTTT. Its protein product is CASSPGYSNQPQHF.

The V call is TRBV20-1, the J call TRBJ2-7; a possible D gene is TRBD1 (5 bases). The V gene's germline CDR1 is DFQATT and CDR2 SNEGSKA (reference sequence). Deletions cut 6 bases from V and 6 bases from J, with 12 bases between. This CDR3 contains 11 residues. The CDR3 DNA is TGCAGTGCCCTGGTTAGGGGCGAGCAGTACTTC. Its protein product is CSALVRGEQYF.

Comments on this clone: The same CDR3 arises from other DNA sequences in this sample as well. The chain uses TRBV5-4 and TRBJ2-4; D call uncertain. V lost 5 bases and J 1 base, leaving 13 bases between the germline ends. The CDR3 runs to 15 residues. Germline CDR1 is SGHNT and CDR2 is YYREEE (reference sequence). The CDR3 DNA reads TGTGCCAGCAGTCCAGACCTCAACGCCAAAAACATTCAGTACTTC. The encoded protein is CASSPDLNAKNIQYF.

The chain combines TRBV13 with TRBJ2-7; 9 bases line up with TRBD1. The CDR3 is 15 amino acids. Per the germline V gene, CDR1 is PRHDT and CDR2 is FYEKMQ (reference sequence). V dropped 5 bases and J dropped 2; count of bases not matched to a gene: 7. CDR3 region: CASSAWTGAAYEQYF. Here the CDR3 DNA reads TGTGCCAGCAGCGCCTGGACAGGGGCGGCCTACGAGCAGTACTTC.

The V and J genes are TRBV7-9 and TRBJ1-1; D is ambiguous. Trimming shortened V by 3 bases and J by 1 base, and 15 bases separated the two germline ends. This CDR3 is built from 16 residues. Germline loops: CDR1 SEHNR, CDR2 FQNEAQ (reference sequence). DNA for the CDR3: TGTGCCAGCAGCTTTTTTCCTGAAACTGGGAACACTGAAGCTTTCTTT. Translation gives CASSFFPETGNTEAFF.

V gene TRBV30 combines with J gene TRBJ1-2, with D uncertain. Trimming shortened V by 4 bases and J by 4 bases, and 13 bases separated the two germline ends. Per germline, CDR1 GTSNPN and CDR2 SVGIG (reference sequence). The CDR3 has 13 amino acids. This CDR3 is CAWTLGNLYGYTF. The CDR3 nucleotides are TGTGCCTGGACCCTGGGGAATCTCTATGGCTACACCTTC.

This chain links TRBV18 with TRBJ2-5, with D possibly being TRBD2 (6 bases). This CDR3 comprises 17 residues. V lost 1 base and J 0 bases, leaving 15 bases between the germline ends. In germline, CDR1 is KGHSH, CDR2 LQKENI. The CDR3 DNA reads TGTGCCAGCTCACCACTCGTTACAGGACTATACCAAGAGACCCAGTACTTC. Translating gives CASSPLVTGLYQETQYF.

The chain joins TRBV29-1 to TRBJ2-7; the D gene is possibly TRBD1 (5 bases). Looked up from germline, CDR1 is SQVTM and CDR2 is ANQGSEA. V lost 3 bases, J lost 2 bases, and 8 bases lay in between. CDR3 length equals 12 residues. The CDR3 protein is CSVDDSAYEQYF. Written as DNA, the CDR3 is TGCAGCGTTGACGACAGCGCCTACGAGCAGTACTTC.

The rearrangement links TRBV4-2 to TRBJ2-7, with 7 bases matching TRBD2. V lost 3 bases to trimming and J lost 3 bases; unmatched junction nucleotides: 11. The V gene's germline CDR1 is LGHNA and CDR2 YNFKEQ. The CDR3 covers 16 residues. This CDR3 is CASSQGVGGRFYEQYF. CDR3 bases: TGTGCCAGCAGCCAGGGGGTCGGGGGGAGATTCTACGAGCAGTACTTC.